These T cell receptor beta chains were read from a single sample in a study of T cells after yellow fever vaccination. TCRdb reprocessed the 5' RACE reads with MiXCR, giving one entry per CDR3 protein. Among 250,000 or so distinct CDR3 sequences listed, 6.9% were seen once. The sequencing here drew on CD4+ T cells sorted from PBMCs, taken 15 days after the yellow fever booster vaccination. The receptors shown here come from a man aged 25 to 40 who received the YFV17D yellow fever vaccine. Both conserved end residues are part of each CDR3.

j_call v_call cdr3_length cdr3_aa
TRBJ2-6 TRBV7-3 17 CASSLQAGGGGANVLTF
TRBJ2-7 TRBV4-3 16 CASSQDLGGTAYEQYF
TRBJ2-1 TRBV20-1 17 CSAITSGIHSSYNEQFF
TRBJ2-7 TRBV19 15 CASSTSGTPLYEQYF
TRBJ2-5 TRBV5-1 13 CASSLAVLETQYF
TRBJ1-6 TRBV6-4 14 CASSTGDHNSPLHF
TRBJ2-3 TRBV11-2 18 CPSSLSAAGTSGRGTQYF
TRBJ1-2 TRBV12-3/TRBV12-4 13 CASSIDSLGGYTF
TRBJ2-7 TRBV28 14 CASKQPGQAYEQYF
TRBJ2-7 TRBV10-3 15 CAISGATVSGYEQYF
TRBJ2-1 TRBV20-1 16 CSAKQFLAGAFYEQFF
TRBJ2-7 TRBV28 15 CASANRQGSFSEQYF
TRBJ2-3 TRBV3-1 14 CASSQKSRADTQYF
TRBJ2-7 TRBV12-3/TRBV12-4 14 CASRHTGFEDEQYF
TRBJ2-5 TRBV7-9 17 CASRKVGEREGGETQYF
TRBJ1-4 TRBV18 16 CASSLTSGLTNEKLFF
TRBJ2-1 TRBV15 14 CATSSKDPKNEQFF
TRBJ2-2 TRBV7-7 16 CASSLAGGAVTGELFF
TRBJ2-7 TRBV15 15 CATSTSGRAAYEQYF
TRBJ2-7 TRBV5-1 15 CASSPRQGTGYEQYF